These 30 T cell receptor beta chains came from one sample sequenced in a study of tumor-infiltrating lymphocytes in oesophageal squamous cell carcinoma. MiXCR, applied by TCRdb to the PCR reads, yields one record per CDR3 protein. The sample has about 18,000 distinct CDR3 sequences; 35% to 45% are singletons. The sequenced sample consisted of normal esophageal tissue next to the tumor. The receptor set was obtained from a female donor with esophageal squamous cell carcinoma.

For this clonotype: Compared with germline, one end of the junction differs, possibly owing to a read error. CDR3 in DNA: TGTGCCAGCAGCCGACAGGGAACTTCACCCCTCCACTTC. Protein product: CASSRQGTSPLHF. This chain connects TRBV11-2 to TRBJ2-1; 7 nucleotides align to TRBD1. This CDR3 has 13 residues. Germline V lookup: CDR1 SGHAT, CDR2 FQNNGV.

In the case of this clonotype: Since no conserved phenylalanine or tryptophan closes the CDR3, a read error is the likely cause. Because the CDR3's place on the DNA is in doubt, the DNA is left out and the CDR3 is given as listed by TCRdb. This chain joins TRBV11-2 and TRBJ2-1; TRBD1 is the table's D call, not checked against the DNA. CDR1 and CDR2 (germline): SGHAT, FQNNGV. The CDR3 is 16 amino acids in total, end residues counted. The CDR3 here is CASSLVGTAYGYTFGS.

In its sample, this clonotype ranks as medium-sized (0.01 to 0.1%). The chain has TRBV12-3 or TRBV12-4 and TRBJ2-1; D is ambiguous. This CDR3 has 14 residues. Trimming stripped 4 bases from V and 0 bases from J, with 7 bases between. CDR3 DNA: TGTGCCAGCAGTTACGTCAGCTCCTACAATGAGCAGTTCTTC. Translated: CASSYVSSYNEQFF.

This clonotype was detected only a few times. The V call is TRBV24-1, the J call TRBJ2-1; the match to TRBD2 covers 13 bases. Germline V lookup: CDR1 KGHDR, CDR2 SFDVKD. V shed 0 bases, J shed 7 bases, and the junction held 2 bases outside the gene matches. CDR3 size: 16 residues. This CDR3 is CATSDLGTSGINEQFF. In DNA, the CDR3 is TGTGCCACCAGTGATTTGGGGACTAGCGGGATTAATGAGCAGTTCTTC.

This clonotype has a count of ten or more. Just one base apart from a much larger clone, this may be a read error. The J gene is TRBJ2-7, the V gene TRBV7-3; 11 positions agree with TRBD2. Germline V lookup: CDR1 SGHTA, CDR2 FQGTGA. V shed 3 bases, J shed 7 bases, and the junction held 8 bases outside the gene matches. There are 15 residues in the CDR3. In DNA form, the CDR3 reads TGTGCCAGCAGCTTGACTAGCGGGGCTAACAATGAGCAGTACTTC. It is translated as CASSLTSGANNEQYF. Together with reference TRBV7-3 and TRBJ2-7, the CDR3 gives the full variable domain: GAGVSQTPSNKVTEKGKYVELRCDPISGHTALYWYRQSLGQGPEFLIYFQGTGAADDSGLPNDRFFAVRPEGSVSTLKIQRTERGDSAVYLCASSLTSGANNEQYFGPGTRLTVT.

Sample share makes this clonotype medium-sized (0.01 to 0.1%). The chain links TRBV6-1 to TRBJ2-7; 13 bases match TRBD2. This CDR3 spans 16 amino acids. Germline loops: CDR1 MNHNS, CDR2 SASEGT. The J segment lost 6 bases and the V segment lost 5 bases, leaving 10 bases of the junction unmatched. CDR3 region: CASSPTWTSGSIEQYF. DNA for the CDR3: TGTGCCAGCAGTCCTACTTGGACTAGCGGGAGTATCGAGCAGTACTTC.

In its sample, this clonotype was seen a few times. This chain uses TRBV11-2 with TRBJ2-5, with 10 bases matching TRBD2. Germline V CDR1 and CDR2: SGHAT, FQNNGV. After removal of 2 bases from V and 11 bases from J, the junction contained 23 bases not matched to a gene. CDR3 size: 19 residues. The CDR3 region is CASSLYRLAGSSEAGEQYF. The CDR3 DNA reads TGTGCCAGCAGCTTATACCGACTAGCGGGCTCATCGGAAGCAGGGGAGCAGTACTTC.

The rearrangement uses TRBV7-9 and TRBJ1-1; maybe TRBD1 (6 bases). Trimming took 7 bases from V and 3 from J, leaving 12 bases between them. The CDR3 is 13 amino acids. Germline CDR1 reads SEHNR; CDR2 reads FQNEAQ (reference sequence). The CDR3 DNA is TGTGCCAGCACACAGGGAGGATACACTGAAGCTTTCTTT. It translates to CASTQGGYTEAFF.

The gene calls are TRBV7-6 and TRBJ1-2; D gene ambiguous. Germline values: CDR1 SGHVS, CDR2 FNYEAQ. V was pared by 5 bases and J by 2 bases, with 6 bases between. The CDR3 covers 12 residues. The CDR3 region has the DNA TGTGCCAGCAGCCCGGGGAACTATGGCTACACCTTC. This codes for CASSPGNYGYTF.

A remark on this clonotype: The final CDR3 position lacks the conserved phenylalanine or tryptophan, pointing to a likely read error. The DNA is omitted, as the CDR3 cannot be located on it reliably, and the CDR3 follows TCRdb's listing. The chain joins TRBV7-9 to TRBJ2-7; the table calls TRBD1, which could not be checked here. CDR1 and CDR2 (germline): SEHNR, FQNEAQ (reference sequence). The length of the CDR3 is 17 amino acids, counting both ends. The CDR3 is CASSLVKGAQYGYTFGS.

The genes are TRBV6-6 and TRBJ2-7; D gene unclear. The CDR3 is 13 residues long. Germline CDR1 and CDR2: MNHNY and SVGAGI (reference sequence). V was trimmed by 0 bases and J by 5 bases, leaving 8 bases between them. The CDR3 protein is CASSYSISNEQYF. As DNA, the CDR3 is TGTGCCAGCAGTTACTCGATAAGCAACGAGCAGTACTTC.

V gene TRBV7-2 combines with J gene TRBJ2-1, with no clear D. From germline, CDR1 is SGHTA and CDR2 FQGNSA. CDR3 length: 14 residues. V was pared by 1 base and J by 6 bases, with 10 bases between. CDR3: CASSLDPAANEQFF. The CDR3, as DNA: TGTGCCAGCAGCTTAGATCCGGCGGCCAATGAGCAGTTCTTC.

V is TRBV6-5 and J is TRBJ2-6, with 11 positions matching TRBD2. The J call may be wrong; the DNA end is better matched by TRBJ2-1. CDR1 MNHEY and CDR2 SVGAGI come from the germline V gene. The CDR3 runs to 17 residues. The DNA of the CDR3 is TGTGCCAGCAGTTACATAGCGGGAGGGCCAATGAACAATGAGCAGTTCTTC. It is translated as CASSYIAGGPMNNEQFF.

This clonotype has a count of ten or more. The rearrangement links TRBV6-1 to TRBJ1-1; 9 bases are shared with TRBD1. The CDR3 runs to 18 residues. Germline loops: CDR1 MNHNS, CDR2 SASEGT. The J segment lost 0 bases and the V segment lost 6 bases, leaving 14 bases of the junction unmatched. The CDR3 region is CASRSSRDREMMNTEAFF. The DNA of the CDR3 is TGTGCCAGCAGATCTTCCCGGGACAGGGAGATGATGAACACTGAAGCTTTCTTT.

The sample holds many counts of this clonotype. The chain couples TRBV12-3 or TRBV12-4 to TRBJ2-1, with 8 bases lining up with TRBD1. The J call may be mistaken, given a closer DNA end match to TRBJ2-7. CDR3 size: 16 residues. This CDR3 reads CASSPPGQDLYNEQYF. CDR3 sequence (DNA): TGTGCCAGCAGTCCCCCGGGACAGGATCTATACAATGAGCAGTACTTC.

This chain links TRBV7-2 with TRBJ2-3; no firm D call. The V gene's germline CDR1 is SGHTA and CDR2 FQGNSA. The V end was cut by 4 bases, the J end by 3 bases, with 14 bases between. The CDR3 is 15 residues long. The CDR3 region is CASSSQTFKTDTQYF. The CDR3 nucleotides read TGTGCCAGCAGCTCACAGACGTTCAAAACAGATACGCAGTATTTT. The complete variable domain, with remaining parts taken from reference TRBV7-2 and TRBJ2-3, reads GAGVSQSPSNKVTEKGKDVELRCDPISGHTALYWYRQSLGQGLEFLIYFQGNSAPDKSGLPSDRFSAERTGGSVSTLTIQRTQQEDSAVYLCASSSQTFKTDTQYFGPGTRLTVL.

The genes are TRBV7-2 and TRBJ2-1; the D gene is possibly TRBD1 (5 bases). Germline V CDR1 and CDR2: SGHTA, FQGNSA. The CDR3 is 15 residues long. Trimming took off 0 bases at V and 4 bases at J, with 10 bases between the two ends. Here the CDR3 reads CASSLAQGWYNEQFF. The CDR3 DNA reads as TGTGCCAGCAGCTTAGCTCAGGGTTGGTACAATGAGCAGTTCTTC.

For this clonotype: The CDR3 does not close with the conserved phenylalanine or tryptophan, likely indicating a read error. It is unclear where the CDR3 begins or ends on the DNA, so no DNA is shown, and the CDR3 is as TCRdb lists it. CDR3 sequence: CSARATGYYGYTFGS. This chain links TRBV20-1 with TRBJ2-7; the table's D call TRBD1 went unverified against the DNA. The CDR3 totals 15 residues, both ends included. Per germline, CDR1 DFQATT and CDR2 SNEGSKA (reference sequence).

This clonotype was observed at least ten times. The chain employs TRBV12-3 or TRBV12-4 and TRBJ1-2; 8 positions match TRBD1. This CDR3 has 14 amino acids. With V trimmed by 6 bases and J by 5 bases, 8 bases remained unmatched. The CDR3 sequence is CASSWTGTGYGYTF. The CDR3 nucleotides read TGTGCCAGCAGCTGGACAGGGACGGGTTATGGCTACACCTTC.

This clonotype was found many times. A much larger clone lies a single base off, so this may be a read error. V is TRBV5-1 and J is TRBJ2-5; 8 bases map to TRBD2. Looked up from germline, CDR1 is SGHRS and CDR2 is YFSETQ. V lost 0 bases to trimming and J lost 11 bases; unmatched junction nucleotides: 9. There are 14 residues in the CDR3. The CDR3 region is CASSLVVAGHEQYF. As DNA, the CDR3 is TGCGCCAGCAGCTTGGTGGTAGCGGGGCATGAGCAGTACTTC.

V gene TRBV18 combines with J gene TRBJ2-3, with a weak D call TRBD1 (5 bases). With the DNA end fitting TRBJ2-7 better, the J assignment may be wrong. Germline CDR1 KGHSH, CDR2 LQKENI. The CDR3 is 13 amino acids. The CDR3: CASSPPSNREQYF. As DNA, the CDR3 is TGTGCCAGCTCACCACCATCTAACAGGGAGCAGTACTTC.

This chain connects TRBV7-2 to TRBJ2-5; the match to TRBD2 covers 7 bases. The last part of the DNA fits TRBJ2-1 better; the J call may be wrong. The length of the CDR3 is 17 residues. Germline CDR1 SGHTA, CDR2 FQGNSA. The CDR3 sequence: CASSLLLIAGVANEQFF. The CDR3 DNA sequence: TGTGCCAGCAGCTTATTATTGATTGCGGGAGTAGCTAATGAGCAGTTCTTC.

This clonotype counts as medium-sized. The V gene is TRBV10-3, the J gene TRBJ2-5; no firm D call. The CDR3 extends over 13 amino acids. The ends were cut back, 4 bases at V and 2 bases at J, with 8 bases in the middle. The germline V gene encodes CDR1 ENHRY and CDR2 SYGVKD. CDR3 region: CAISARLQETQYF. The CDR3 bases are TGTGCCATCAGTGCAAGGCTACAAGAGACCCAGTACTTC.

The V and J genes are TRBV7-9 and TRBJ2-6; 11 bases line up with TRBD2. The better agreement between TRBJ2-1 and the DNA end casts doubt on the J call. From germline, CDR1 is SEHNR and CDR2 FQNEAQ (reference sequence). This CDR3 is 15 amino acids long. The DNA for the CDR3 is TGTGCCAGCAGCTCTACTAGCGGGAGTCCCTACGAGCAGTTCTTC. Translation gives CASSSTSGSPYEQFF.

The CDR3 reads CASSLVLAGGLDTQYF. For the CDR3, the DNA is TGTGCCAGCAGCTTAGTTCTAGCGGGAGGTTTGGATACGCAGTATTTT. V gene TRBV7-4 combines with J gene TRBJ2-3, with TRBD2 matching 11 bases. The length of the CDR3 is 16 residues. Germline CDR1 SGHVT, CDR2 SQSDAQ. Trimming cost V 1 base and J 6 bases; bases outside gene matches: 6.

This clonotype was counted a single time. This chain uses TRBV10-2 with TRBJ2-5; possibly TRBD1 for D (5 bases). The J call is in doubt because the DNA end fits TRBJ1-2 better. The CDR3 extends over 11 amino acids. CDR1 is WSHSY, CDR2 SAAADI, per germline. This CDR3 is CASSEGVGYTF. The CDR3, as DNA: TGCGCCAGCAGTGAAGGGGTTGGCTACACCTTC.

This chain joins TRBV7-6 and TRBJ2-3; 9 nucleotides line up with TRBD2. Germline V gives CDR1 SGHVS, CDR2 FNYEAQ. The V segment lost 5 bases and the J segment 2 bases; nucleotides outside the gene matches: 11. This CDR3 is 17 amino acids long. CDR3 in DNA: TGTGCCAGCAGCCCGGCGGAGCTAGCGGGATACACAGATACGCAGTATTTT. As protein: CASSPAELAGYTDTQYF.

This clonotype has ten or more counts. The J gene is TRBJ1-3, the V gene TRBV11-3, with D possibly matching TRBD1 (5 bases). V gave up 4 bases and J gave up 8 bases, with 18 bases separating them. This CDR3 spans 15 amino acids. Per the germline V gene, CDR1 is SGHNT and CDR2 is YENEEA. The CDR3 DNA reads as TGTGCCAGCAGCTCCCACAGGACTCCTAAATACACCATATATTTT. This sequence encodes CASSSHRTPKYTIYF.

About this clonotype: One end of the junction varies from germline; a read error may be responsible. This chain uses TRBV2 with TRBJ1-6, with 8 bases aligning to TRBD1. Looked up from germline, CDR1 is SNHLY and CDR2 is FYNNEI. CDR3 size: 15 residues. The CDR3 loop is CASSRTGGSSYEQYF. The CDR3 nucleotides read TGTGCCAGCAGCCGAACAGGGGGTTCCTCCTACGAGCAGTACTTT. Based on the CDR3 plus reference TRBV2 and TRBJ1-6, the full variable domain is EPEVTQTPSHQVTQMGQEVILRCVPISNHLYFYWYRQILGQKVEFLVSFYNNEISEKSEIFDDQFSVERPDGSNFTLKIRSTKLEDSAMYFCASSRTGGSSYEQYFGNGTRLTVT.

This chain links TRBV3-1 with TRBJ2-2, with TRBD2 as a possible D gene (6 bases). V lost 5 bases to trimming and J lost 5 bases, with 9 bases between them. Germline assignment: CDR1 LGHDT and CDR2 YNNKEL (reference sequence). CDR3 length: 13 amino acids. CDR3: CASSGTLTGELFF. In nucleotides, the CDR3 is TGTGCCAGCAGCGGGACTTTGACCGGGGAGCTGTTTTTT.